Each of the 21 T cell receptor beta chains below was sequenced from the same sample in a study of beta chain features in type 1 diabetes. TCRB transcripts that were expressed got sequenced, as all of the isolated RNA had been reverse transcribed. The data were produced by immunoSEQ multiplex PCR, yet TCRdb's version contains in-frame clones alone and is incomplete. The data contain roughly 250,000 clones, over 8.5% of them singletons. Sequencing was done on a sample of naive CD4+ T cells from blood. The receptor set was obtained from a woman aged 18 to 35 in good health.

J is TRBJ2-1 and V is TRBV19, with TRBD2 matching 8 bases. This CDR3 comprises 16 residues. The J segment lost 6 bases and the V segment lost 0 bases, leaving 7 bases of the junction unmatched. Germline CDR1 is LNHDA and CDR2 is SQIVND (reference sequence). DNA of the CDR3: TGTGCCAGTAGTATAGACGGGCCGGGGGGGTTCAATGAGCAGTTCTTC. The encoded protein is CASSIDGPGGFNEQFF.

In this sample, this clone turned up a few times. The chain uses TRBV29-1 and TRBJ2-3, with 8 bases lining up with TRBD2. The germline V gene has CDR1 SQVTM and CDR2 ANQGSEA. Trimming at V came to 6 bases and at J to 3 bases, leaving 17 bases not matched to a gene. This CDR3 has 17 amino acids. The CDR3 here is CSVDGERERSGTDTQYF. As DNA, the CDR3 is TGCAGCGTGGATGGAGAGCGGGAGCGATCGGGAACAGATACGCAGTATTTT.

This clone has more than one count but fewer than ten. This chain joins TRBV5-4 and TRBJ1-3; D perhaps matches TRBD1 (6 bases). The CDR3 runs 14 residues. The germline CDR1 and CDR2 sequences are SGHNT and YYREEE (reference sequence). Deletions cut 4 bases from V and 2 bases from J, with 10 bases between. The CDR3 spells CASSRQETGNTIYF. CDR3 in DNA: TGTGCCAGCAGCCGACAGGAGACTGGAAACACCATATATTTT.

In its sample, this clone was seen a few times. This chain connects TRBV7-8 to TRBJ2-3; D may be TRBD1 (6 bases). The V gene lost 0 bases and the J gene lost 2 bases, with 15 bases spanning the gap. The CDR3 covers 17 residues. Germline lookup yields CDR1 SGHVS and CDR2 FQNEAQ. In DNA form, the CDR3 reads TGTGCCAGCAGCTTAGCTGGGGGCGGACTGTTCACAGATACGCAGTATTTT. This encodes CASSLAGGGLFTDTQYF.

J is TRBJ2-2 and V is TRBV4-1; 14 nucleotides agree with TRBD2. The CDR3 has 18 amino acids. With 3 bases clipped from V and 5 bases from J, the junction kept 8 bases outside the gene matches. CDR1 and CDR2 from the germline V gene are MGHRA and YSYEKL. The CDR3 DNA is TGCGCCAGCAGCCAGACTAGCGGGAGGGCTGTTGTGACCGGGGAGCTGTTTTTT. Residues: CASSQTSGRAVVTGELFF.

Here the CDR3 DNA reads TGTGCCAGCAGCTGGGGACAGGGTGGGAAAGAGCGCACAGATACGCAGTATTTT. Protein product: CASSWGQGGKERTDTQYF. The gene calls are TRBV7-8 and TRBJ2-3; 9 nucleotides agree with TRBD1. CDR3 length equals 18 residues. From germline, CDR1 is SGHVS and CDR2 FQNEAQ. V trimming: 4 bases; J trimming: 1 base; junction bases outside the gene matches: 12.

This clone was observed a handful of times. The rearrangement links TRBV18 to TRBJ2-7; D possibly corresponds to TRBD2 (6 bases). V lost 6 bases to trimming and J lost 0 bases, with 12 bases between them. There are 14 residues in the CDR3. Germline loops: CDR1 KGHSH, CDR2 LQKENI. The CDR3: CASSLRGPSYEQYF. CDR3 in DNA: TGTGCCAGCTCCCTGCGGGGCCCCTCCTACGAGCAGTACTTC.

J is TRBJ1-2 and V is TRBV28; 9 positions agree with TRBD1. The V gene's germline CDR1 is MDHEN and CDR2 SYDVKM. This CDR3 is built from 15 residues. The V gene end was trimmed by 6 bases and the J gene end by 7 bases; junction bases not matched to a gene: 12. The chain's CDR3 is CASSTHKTGGAGYTF. The CDR3 coding sequence is TGTGCCAGCAGCACGCATAAGACAGGGGGAGCTGGCTACACCTTC.

The V and J genes are TRBV7-9 and TRBJ2-3; D is ambiguous. This CDR3 spans 15 amino acids. Germline V gene data show CDR1 as SEHNR and CDR2 as FQNEAQ (reference sequence). V lost 0 bases, J lost 3 bases, and 10 bases lay in between. The CDR3 sequence: CASSLAGRTTDTQYF. For the CDR3, the DNA is TGTGCCAGCAGCTTAGCGGGCCGTACAACAGATACGCAGTATTTT.

This clone came up a few times. CDR3 loop: CASSLVGHSQETQYF. The CDR3 DNA reads TGCGCCAGCAGCTTGGTCGGACACTCTCAAGAGACCCAGTACTTC. The gene calls are TRBV5-1 and TRBJ2-5, with D perhaps TRBD1 (5 bases). V lost 0 bases to trimming and J lost 2 bases, with 11 bases between them. The germline gives CDR1 SGHRS, CDR2 YFSETQ. This CDR3 is 15 amino acids long.

V and J are TRBV19 and TRBJ2-3; 8 bases agree with TRBD2. CDR3 size: 15 residues. CDR1 and CDR2 from the germline V gene are LNHDA and SQIVND (reference sequence). V dropped 2 bases and J dropped 10; count of bases not matched to a gene: 11. The CDR3 reads CASSILGTSVSAQYF. The CDR3 DNA reads as TGTGCCAGTAGTATATTGGGGACTAGTGTATCCGCGCAGTATTTT.

This clone came up a few times. V usage is TRBV30 and J usage is TRBJ1-6, with 9 bases identical to TRBD1. This CDR3 has 16 amino acids. Germline V gene lookup returns CDR1 GTSNPN and CDR2 SVGIG (reference sequence). Trimming at V came to 0 bases and at J to 9 bases, leaving 9 bases not matched to a gene. The chain's CDR3 is CAWSVYRTGASSPLHF. CDR3 nucleotides: TGTGCCTGGAGTGTATACAGGACAGGGGCGAGTTCACCCCTCCACTTT.

This clone came up many times. The chain combines TRBV4-1 with TRBJ2-5, with 8 positions matching TRBD2. From germline, CDR1 is MGHRA and CDR2 YSYEKL. This CDR3 is built from 16 residues. With 6 bases clipped from V and 2 bases from J, the junction kept 11 bases outside the gene matches. This CDR3 reads CASSQGPAGEQETQYF. The CDR3 coding sequence is TGCGCCAGCAGTCAGGGTCCAGCGGGGGAACAAGAGACCCAGTACTTC.

This clone has a handful of counts. The genes are TRBV7-6 and TRBJ2-7, with 7 bases identical to TRBD2. The CDR3 spans 18 residues. V was pared by 8 bases and J by 2 bases, with 21 bases of the junction left unmatched. CDR1 and CDR2 (germline): SGHVS, FNYEAQ. CDR3 sequence: CASGGRPGGSSGAYEQYF. In nucleotides, the CDR3 is TGTGCCAGCGGCGGACGCCCCGGCGGGTCTAGCGGTGCCTACGAGCAGTACTTC.

The CDR3 spells CSVRSLSGGNTIYF. As DNA, the CDR3 is TGCAGCGTACGATCCCTCTCGGGTGGAAACACCATATATTTT. The V gene is TRBV29-1, the J gene TRBJ1-3; unclear D gene. V dropped 6 bases and J dropped 3 bases, with 15 bases sitting between them. The CDR3 runs to 14 residues. The V gene's germline CDR1 is SQVTM and CDR2 ANQGSEA.

The chain uses TRBV5-1 and TRBJ2-7; 8 bases map to TRBD2. This CDR3 comprises 16 residues. With V trimmed by 0 bases and J by 0 bases, 5 bases remained unmatched. Germline loops: CDR1 SGHRS, CDR2 YFSETQ. The CDR3 loop reads CASSLGALAGSYEQYF. CDR3 in DNA: TGCGCCAGCAGCTTGGGGGCCCTAGCGGGCTCCTACGAGCAGTACTTC.

The rearrangement links TRBV9 to TRBJ2-1; 10 bases map to TRBD1. In germline, CDR1 is SGDLS, CDR2 YYNGEE. V lost 4 bases to trimming and J lost 7 bases; unmatched junction nucleotides: 11. The length of the CDR3 is 16 residues. This CDR3 is CASSFPGTGVVNEQFF. The CDR3, as DNA: TGTGCCAGCAGCTTCCCCGGGACAGGGGTAGTGAATGAGCAGTTCTTC.

This clone was observed a few times. The CDR3 sequence is CAWRPGQGVTQETQYF. DNA for the CDR3: TGTGCCTGGAGACCGGGACAGGGGGTAACCCAAGAGACCCAGTACTTC. The chain uses TRBV30 and TRBJ2-5; 11 nucleotides agree with TRBD1. There are 16 residues in the CDR3. With V trimmed by 3 bases and J by 1 base, 7 bases remained unmatched. Germline CDR1 GTSNPN, CDR2 SVGIG (reference sequence).

The V gene is TRBV6-5, the J gene TRBJ2-4; a weak D match, TRBD1 (6 bases). Germline values: CDR1 MNHEY, CDR2 SVGAGI. The CDR3 has 13 residues. The germline V and J ends were trimmed by 5 bases and 10 bases, with 15 bases remaining between them. In DNA, the CDR3 is TGTGCCAGCAGTGGTGGAACAGGGACAATTCAGTACTTC. Amino acid sequence: CASSGGTGTIQYF.

Only a few counts were recorded for this clone. This chain joins TRBV2 and TRBJ1-2; 10 nucleotides match TRBD1. The CDR3 is 14 residues long. J was trimmed by 4 bases and V by 8 bases; bases with no gene match: 7. Germline loops: CDR1 SNHLY, CDR2 FYNNEI. The CDR3 spells CASVGTGAVYGYTF. CDR3 DNA sequence: TGTGCCAGCGTAGGGACAGGGGCTGTCTATGGCTACACCTTC.

The table lists this clone with a few counts. This chain uses TRBV11-2 with TRBJ2-3, with D tentatively TRBD2 (5 bases). CDR3 length equals 17 residues. Germline CDR1 SGHAT, CDR2 FQNNGV. V was cut by 6 bases and J by 3 bases, with 22 bases left in between. The DNA for the CDR3 is TGTGCCAGCAGACATCCCGGGCGGACGGAGGAGACAGATACGCAGTATTTT. Translation: CASRHPGRTEETDTQYF.